This T cell receptor (beta chain) was found in a study of blood T cell repertoires in COVID-19. Whole-study context: Both acute and convalescent COVID-19 samples were obtained from the United States, Italy and Spain. In each case, the material was cDNA or gDNA derived from T cells, B-cell-depleted T cells, or PBMCs.

In the authors' workflow: Estimated nucleated cell counts came from reference gene primer amplification. Libraries were prepared by immunoSEQ multiplex PCR; TCRdb keeps only in-frame clonotypes and omits some of them. D and trimming come from the DNA, and the V and J calls and clone size come from that table. The table has roughly 310,000 clones, roughly 90% seen once; the top ten hold roughly 4.1%. Trimming left V 4 bases short and J 1 base short, with 10 bases between. The CDR3 has 14 amino acids. Germline V lookup: CDR1 ENHRY, CDR2 SYGVKD. V gene TRBV10-3 combines with J gene TRBJ1-1; D possibly corresponds to TRBD1 (6 bases). The sequenced sample consisted of peripheral blood. The clonotype was recovered from a woman aged 50 to 60 with active or convalescent COVID-19. CDR3 DNA: TGTGCCATCAGTGCCGGGGGGCAGAACACTGAAGCTTTCTTT. Its translation: CAISAGGQNTEAFF.